Presented here are 7 T cell receptor beta chains from one specimen sequenced in a study of response to subunit inactivated influenza vaccine. TCRdb re-called the RT-PCR reads through MiXCR, storing one row per CDR3 protein. The sample records about 570,000 distinct CDR3 sequences, 10% to 12% being singletons. The sample was also linked to a second study, of T cells expressing NK-cell markers. As reported in that work: The TCR beta cDNA came from 5'RACE template switching with UMIs.

Source: PBMCs from blood, taken on the day of vaccination. These TCRs come from a man in his fifties who received an inactivated influenza vaccine.

This CDR3 is CASTPGTEVHEQYF. CDR3 DNA: TGTGCCAGTACCCCCGGGACGGAGGTCCACGAGCAGTACTTC. The chain links TRBV19 to TRBJ2-7, with D perhaps TRBD1 or TRBD2 (5 bases each). The CDR3 sequence is 14 residues long. Trimming shortened V by 7 bases and J by 5 bases, and 18 bases separated the two germline ends. Germline V gene lookup returns CDR1 LNHDA and CDR2 SQIVND (reference sequence).

This clonotype was observed a handful of times. The chain links TRBV19 to TRBJ1-5, with 7 bases aligning to TRBD1. V shed 4 bases and J 4 bases; nucleotides not matched to a gene: 7. Germline V gives CDR1 LNHDA, CDR2 SQIVND (reference sequence). The CDR3 contains 15 residues. CDR3 residues: CASSTTGTANQPQHF. The CDR3 DNA follows: TGTGCCAGTAGTACCACCGGGACAGCGAATCAGCCCCAGCATTTT.

The chain uses TRBV30 and TRBJ2-3; D gene ambiguous. Germline V gene lookup returns CDR1 GTSNPN and CDR2 SVGIG (reference sequence). The V gene lost 5 bases and the J gene lost 0 bases, with 6 bases spanning the gap. There are 12 residues in the CDR3. The CDR3, as DNA: TGTGCCTGGGGCCGGAGCACAGATACGCAGTATTTT. Its protein is CAWGRSTDTQYF.

The chain employs TRBV29-1 and TRBJ2-3; D unresolved. CDR1 is SQVTM, CDR2 ANQGSEA, per germline. The V end was cut by 0 bases, the J end by 0 bases, with 16 bases between. CDR3 size: 17 residues. CDR3 sequence (DNA): TGCAGCGTTGAAGATCCTTGGAGCGCCACTAGCACAGATACGCAGTATTTT. Residues: CSVEDPWSATSTDTQYF.

In this sample, this clonotype turned up a few times. The chain is built from TRBV6-1 and TRBJ2-1; the match to TRBD2 covers 10 bases. Germline V gene data show CDR1 as MNHNS and CDR2 as SASEGT. The trim removed 3 bases at V and 4 bases at J, leaving 3 bases unmatched. The CDR3 length is 15 residues. The CDR3 DNA sequence: TGTGCCAGCAGTGATGGACTAGCGGAATACAATGAGCAGTTCTTC. Encoded protein: CASSDGLAEYNEQFF.

V is TRBV5-1 and J is TRBJ2-1, with 10 bases matching TRBD2. The CDR3 has 16 amino acids. Losses at the gene ends were 0 bases for V and 4 bases for J; bases not matched to a gene: 4. Germline CDR1 is SGHRS and CDR2 is YFSETQ. The CDR3 is CASSLEASGRYNEQFF. The DNA for the CDR3 is TGCGCCAGCAGCTTGGAAGCTAGCGGGAGATACAATGAGCAGTTCTTC. Full variable domain (remainder filled in from reference TRBV5-1 and TRBJ2-1): KAGVTQTPRYLIKTRGQQVTLSCSPISGHRSVSWYQQTPGQGLQFLFEYFSETQRNKGNFPGRFSGRQFSNSRSEMNVSTLELGDSALYLCASSLEASGRYNEQFFGPGTRLTVL.

This clonotype was detected many times. The chain has TRBV2 and TRBJ2-3, with 8 positions matching TRBD2. This CDR3 has 16 residues. The germline gives CDR1 SNHLY, CDR2 FYNNEI. J gave up 4 bases and V 7 bases, and 13 bases lay outside the gene matches. CDR3 in amino acids: CASIPHGTRSADTQYF. Here the CDR3 DNA reads TGTGCCAGCATTCCACATGGGACTAGAAGTGCAGATACGCAGTATTTT.